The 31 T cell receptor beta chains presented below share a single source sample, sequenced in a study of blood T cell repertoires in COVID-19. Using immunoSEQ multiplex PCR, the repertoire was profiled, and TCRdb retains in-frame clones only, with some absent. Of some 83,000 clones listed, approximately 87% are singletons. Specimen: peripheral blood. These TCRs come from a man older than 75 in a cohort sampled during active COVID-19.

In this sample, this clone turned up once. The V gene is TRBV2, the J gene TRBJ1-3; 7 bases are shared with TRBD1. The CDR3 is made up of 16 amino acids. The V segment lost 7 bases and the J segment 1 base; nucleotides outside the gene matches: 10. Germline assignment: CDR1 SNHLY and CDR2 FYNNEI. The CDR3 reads CASTRTGLLSGNTIYF. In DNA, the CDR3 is TGTGCCAGCACCCGGACAGGCCTGTTATCTGGAAACACCATATATTTT.

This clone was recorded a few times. CDR3 DNA sequence: TGTGCCAGCAGCCAGGGACAGGGGATTCGGGCAGATACGCAGTATTTT. Its translation is CASSQGQGIRADTQYF. The chain carries TRBV14 and TRBJ2-3; 10 bases are shared with TRBD1. The CDR3 consists of 16 residues. Per the germline V gene, CDR1 is SGHDN and CDR2 is FVKESK. J was trimmed by 4 bases and V by 3 bases; bases with no gene match: 7.

CDR3 amino acids: CASSLTSGGPTSYEQYF. The CDR3 DNA sequence: TGTGCCAGCAGCCTGACTAGCGGGGGGCCCACCTCCTACGAGCAGTACTTC. V and J are TRBV3-1 (or the pseudogene TRBV3-2) and TRBJ2-7, with 13 bases aligning to TRBD2. Unmatched junction bases numbered 6, after V lost 4 bases and J lost 0 bases. The germline V gene has CDR1 LGHDT and CDR2 YNNKEL (reference sequence). The CDR3 extends over 17 amino acids.

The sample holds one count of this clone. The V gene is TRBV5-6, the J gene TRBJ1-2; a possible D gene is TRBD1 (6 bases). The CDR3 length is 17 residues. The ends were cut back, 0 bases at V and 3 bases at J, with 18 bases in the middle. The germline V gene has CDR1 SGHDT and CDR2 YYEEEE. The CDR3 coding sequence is TGTGCCAGCAGCTTGGCGACCCGGGACACCCCGTACTATGGCTACACCTTC. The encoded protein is CASSLATRDTPYYGYTF.

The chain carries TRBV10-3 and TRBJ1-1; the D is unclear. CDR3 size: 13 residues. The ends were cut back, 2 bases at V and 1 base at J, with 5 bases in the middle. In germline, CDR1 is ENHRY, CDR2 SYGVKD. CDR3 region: CAISEIKNTEAFF. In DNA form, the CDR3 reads TGTGCCATCAGTGAGATCAAGAACACTGAAGCTTTCTTT.

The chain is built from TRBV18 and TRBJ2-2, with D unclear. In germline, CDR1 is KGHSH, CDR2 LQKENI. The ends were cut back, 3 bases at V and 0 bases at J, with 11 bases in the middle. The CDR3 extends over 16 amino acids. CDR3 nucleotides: TGTGCCAGCTCACCGACCCAGGTGACGAACACCGGGGAGCTGTTTTTT. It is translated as CASSPTQVTNTGELFF.

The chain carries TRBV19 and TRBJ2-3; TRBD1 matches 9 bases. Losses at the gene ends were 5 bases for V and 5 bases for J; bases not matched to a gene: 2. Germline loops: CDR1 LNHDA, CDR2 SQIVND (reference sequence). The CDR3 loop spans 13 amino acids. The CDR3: CASSPGQGDTQYF. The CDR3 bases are TGTGCCAGTAGTCCGGGACAGGGAGATACGCAGTATTTT.

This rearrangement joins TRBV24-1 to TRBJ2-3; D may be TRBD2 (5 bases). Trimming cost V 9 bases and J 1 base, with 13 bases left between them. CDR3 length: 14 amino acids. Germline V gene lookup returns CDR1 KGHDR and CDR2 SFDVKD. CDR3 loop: CATAPVRGTDTQYF. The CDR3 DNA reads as TGTGCCACCGCTCCGGTGAGGGGCACAGATACGCAGTATTTT.

The CDR3 protein is CATSRELSYEQYV. In DNA form, the CDR3 reads TGTGCCACCAGCCGGGAGCTCTCCTACGAGCAGTACGTC. This sequence joins TRBV6-4 and TRBJ2-7; a weak D match, TRBD2 (6 bases). CDR3 length: 13 amino acids. Germline V gives CDR1 MRHNA, CDR2 SNTAGT. Trimming took off 10 bases at V and 0 bases at J, with 13 bases between the two ends.

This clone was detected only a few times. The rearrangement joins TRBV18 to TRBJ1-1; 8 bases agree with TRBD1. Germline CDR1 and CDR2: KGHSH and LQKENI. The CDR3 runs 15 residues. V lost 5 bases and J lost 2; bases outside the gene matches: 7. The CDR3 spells CASSDRGPINTEAFF. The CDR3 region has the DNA TGTGCCAGCTCAGACAGGGGCCCCATCAACACTGAAGCTTTCTTT.

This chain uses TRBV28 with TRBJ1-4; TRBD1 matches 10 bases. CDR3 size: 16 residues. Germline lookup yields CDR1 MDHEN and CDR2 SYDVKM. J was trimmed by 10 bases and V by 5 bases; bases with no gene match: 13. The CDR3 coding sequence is TGTGCCAGCAGTCGTAAACCGGGACAGGGGCTGGGAAAACTGTTTTTT. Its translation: CASSRKPGQGLGKLFF. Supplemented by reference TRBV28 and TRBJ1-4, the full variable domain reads DVKVTQSSRYLVKRTGEKVFLECVQDMDHENMFWYRQDPGLGLRLIYFSYDVKMKEKGDIPEGYSVSREKKERFSLILESASTNQTSMYLCASSRKPGQGLGKLFFGSGTQLSVL.

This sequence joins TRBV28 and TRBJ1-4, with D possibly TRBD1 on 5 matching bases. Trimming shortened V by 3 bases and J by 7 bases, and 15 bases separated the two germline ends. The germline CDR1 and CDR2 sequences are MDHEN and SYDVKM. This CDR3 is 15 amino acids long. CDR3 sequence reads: CASSLGGEGGEKLFF. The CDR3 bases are TGTGCCAGCAGTTTGGGGGGGGAAGGTGGTGAAAAACTGTTTTTT.

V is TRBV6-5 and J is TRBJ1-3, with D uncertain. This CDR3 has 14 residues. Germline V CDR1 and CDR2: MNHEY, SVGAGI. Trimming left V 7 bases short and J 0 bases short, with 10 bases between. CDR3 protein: CASKSSFSGNTIYF. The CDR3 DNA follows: TGTGCCAGCAAGTCGAGTTTCTCTGGAAACACCATATATTTT.

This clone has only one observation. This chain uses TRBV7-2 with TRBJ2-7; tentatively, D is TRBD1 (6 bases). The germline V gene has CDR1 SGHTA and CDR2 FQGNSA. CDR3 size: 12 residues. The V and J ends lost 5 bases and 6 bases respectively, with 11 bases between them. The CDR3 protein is CASSTQGREQYF. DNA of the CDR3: TGTGCCAGCAGCACACAGGGTCGCGAGCAGTACTTC.

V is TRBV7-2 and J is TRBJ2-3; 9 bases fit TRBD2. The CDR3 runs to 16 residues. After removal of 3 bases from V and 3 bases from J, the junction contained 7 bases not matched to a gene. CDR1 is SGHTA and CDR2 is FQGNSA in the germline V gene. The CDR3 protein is CASSFGLASSTDTQYF. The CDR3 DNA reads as TGTGCCAGCAGCTTCGGACTAGCGAGCTCAACAGATACGCAGTATTTT.

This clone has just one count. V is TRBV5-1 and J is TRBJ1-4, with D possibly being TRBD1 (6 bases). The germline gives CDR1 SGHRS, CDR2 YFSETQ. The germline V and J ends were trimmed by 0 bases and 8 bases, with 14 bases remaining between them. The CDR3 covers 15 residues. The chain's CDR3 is CASSLGQGTDEKLFF. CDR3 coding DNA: TGCGCCAGCAGCTTGGGGCAGGGGACGGACGAAAAACTGTTTTTT.

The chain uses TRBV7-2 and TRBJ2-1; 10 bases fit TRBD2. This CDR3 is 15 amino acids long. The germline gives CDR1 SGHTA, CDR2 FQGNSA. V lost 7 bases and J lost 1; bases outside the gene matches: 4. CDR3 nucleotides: TGTGCCAGCAAGAGTAGCGGGGGGTCCTACAATGAGCAGTTCTTC. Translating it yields CASKSSGGSYNEQFF.

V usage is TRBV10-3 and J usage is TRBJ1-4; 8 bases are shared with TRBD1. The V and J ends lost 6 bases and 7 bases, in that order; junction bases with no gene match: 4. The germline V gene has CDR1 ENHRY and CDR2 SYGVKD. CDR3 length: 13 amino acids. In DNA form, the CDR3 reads TGTGCCATCAGGGGACAGGAAGGTGAAAAACTGTTTTTT. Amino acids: CAIRGQEGEKLFF.

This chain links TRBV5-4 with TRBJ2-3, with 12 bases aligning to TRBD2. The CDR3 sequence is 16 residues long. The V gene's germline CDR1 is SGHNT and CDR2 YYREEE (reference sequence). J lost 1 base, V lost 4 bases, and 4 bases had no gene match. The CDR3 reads CASSLRLAGGTDTQYF. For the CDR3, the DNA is TGTGCCAGCAGCCTAAGACTAGCGGGGGGCACAGATACGCAGTATTTT.

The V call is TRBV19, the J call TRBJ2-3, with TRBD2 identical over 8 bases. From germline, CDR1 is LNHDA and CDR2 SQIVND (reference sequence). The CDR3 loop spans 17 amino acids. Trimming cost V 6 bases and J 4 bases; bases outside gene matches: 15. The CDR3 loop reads CASSPSRGSGVSDTQYF. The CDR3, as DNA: TGTGCCAGTAGCCCCTCTAGGGGTAGCGGGGTCTCAGATACGCAGTATTTT. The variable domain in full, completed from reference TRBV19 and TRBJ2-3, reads DGGITQSPKYLFRKEGQNVTLSCEQNLNHDAMYWYRQDPGQGLRLIYYSQIVNDFQKGDIAEGYSVSREKKESFPLTVTSAQKNPTAFYLCASSPSRGSGVSDTQYFGPGTRLTVL.

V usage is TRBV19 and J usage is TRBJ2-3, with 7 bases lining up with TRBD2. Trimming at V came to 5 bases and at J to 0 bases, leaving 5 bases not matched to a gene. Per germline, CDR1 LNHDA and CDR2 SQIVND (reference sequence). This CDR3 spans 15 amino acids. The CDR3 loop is CASSPSAGSTDTQYF. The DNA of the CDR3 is TGTGCCAGTAGTCCTTCAGCGGGGAGCACAGATACGCAGTATTTT.

The CDR3 coding sequence is TGTGCCAGCAGACGTGAAGGGAGTTCACCCCTCCACTTT. It yields the protein CASRREGSSPLHF. The V gene is TRBV7-9, the J gene TRBJ1-6; D is ambiguous. The CDR3 is 13 residues long. Germline CDR1 and CDR2: SEHNR and FQNEAQ (reference sequence). The germline V and J ends were trimmed by 6 bases and 9 bases, with 12 bases remaining between them.

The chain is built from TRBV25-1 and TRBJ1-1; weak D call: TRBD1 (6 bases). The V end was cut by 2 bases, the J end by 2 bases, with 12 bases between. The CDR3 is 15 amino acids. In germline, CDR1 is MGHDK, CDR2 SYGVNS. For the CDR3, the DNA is TGTGCCAGCAGTGAAGGGGGCAGAGCTAACACTGAAGCTTTCTTT. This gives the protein CASSEGGRANTEAFF.

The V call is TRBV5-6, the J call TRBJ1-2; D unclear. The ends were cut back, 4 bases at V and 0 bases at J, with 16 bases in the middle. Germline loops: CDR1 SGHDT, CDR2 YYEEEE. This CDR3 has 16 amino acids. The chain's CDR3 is CASSLAGPLTNYGYTF. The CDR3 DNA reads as TGTGCCAGCAGCCTAGCCGGGCCGCTAACTAACTATGGCTACACCTTC.

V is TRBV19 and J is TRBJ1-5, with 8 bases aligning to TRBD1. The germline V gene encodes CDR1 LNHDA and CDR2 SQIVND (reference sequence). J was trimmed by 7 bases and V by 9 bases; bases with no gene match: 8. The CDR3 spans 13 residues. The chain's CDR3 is CASRTGTYQPQHF. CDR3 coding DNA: TGTGCCAGCCGGACAGGGACGTACCAGCCCCAGCATTTT.

The CDR3 DNA reads TGTGCCAGCAGTGATCAGGGGGCTACCGGGGAGCTGTTTTTT. Protein: CASSDQGATGELFF. This chain connects TRBV6-1 to TRBJ2-2; 8 bases match TRBD1. CDR1 and CDR2 (germline): MNHNS, SASEGT. J lost 5 bases, V lost 3 bases, and 2 bases had no gene match. The CDR3 sequence is 14 residues long.

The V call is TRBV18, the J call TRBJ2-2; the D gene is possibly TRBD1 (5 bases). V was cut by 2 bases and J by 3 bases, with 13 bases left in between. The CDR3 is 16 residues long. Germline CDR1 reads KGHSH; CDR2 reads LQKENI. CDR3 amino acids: CASSPFAGSDTGELFF. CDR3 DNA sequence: TGTGCCAGCTCACCATTTGCAGGGTCCGACACCGGGGAGCTGTTTTTT.

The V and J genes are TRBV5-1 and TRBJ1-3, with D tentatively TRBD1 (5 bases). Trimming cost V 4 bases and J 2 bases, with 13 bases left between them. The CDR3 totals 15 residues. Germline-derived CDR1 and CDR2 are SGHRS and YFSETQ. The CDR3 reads CASSQPGNAGNTIYF. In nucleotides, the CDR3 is TGCGCCAGCAGCCAGCCAGGGAACGCTGGAAACACCATATATTTT.

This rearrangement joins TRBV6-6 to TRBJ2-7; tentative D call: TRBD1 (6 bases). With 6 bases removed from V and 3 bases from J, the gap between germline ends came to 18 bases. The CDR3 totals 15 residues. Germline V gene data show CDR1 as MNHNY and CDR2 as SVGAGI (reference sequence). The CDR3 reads CASRNVGGSYYEQYF. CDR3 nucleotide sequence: TGTGCCAGCAGAAACGTAGGGGGTTCCTACTACGAGCAGTACTTC.

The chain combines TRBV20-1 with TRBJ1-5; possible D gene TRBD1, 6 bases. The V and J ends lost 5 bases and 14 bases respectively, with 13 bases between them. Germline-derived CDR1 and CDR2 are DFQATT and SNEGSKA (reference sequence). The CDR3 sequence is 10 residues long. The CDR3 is CSARQDLEHF. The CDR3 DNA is TGCAGTGCTCGACAGGATCTCGAGCATTTT.

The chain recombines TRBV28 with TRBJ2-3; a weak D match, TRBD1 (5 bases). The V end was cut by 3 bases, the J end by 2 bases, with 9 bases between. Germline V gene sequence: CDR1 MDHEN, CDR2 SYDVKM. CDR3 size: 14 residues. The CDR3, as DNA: TGTGCCAGCAGTTTGTCAGGGTTCACAGATACGCAGTATTTT. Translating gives CASSLSGFTDTQYF.